Below are 27 T cell receptor beta chains sequenced from a single sample in a study of long-term antiretroviral therapy in people with HIV. Assay version v3.0 of immunoSEQ was used, and it was run at survey level. Data came from immunoSEQ multiplex PCR; TCRdb stores just in-frame clones and leaves some out. The sample holds 40,000 to 50,000 clones, less than 95% seen once. The material was unsorted PBMCs, obtained almost 9.5 years after starting antiretroviral therapy. These receptors were obtained from a man aged 25 to 45 with HIV.

The rearrangement links TRBV6-5 to TRBJ1-2, with D possibly matching TRBD1 (5 bases). There are 14 residues in the CDR3. Looked up from germline, CDR1 is MNHEY and CDR2 is SVGAGI. V gave up 6 bases and J gave up 4 bases, with 15 bases separating them. DNA of the CDR3: TGTGCCAGCAGGACCATCATCGGGGGCTATGGCTACACCTTC. It encodes CASRTIIGGYGYTF.

This clone was seen a single time. The chain recombines TRBV2 with TRBJ2-5; TRBD1 matches at 8 bases. The CDR3 totals 14 residues. The germline CDR1 and CDR2 sequences are SNHLY and FYNNEI. V lost 4 bases, J lost 1 base, and 2 bases stayed unmatched. This chain's CDR3 is CASSVDRGQETQYF. CDR3 in DNA: TGTGCCAGCAGTGTCGACAGGGGCCAAGAGACCCAGTACTTC.

V usage is TRBV25-1 and J usage is TRBJ1-2, with 9 bases lining up with TRBD1. Germline V lookup: CDR1 MGHDK, CDR2 SYGVNS. The V gene end was trimmed by 5 bases and the J gene end by 8 bases; junction bases not matched to a gene: 6. This CDR3 spans 13 amino acids. The CDR3 reads CASSFGQGSGYTF. The CDR3 region has the DNA TGTGCCAGCAGTTTCGGACAGGGGAGCGGCTACACCTTC.

The V call is TRBV4-1, the J call TRBJ2-5; D is uncertain. CDR3 size: 11 residues. Trimming shortened V by 5 bases and J by 3 bases, and 4 bases separated the two germline ends. Germline CDR1 is MGHRA and CDR2 is YSYEKL. CDR3 sequence (DNA): TGCGCCAGCAGCTTTAAAGAGACCCAGTACTTC. Its protein product is CASSFKETQYF.

V gene TRBV27 combines with J gene TRBJ1-1; D gene unclear. The CDR3 extends over 15 amino acids. CDR1 and CDR2 from the germline V gene are MNHEY and SMNVEV (reference sequence). Trimming took off 6 bases at V and 5 bases at J, with 19 bases between the two ends. The CDR3 DNA reads TGTGCCAGCAGCCCGCTCCACGGGTCGCTTACTGAAGCTTTCTTT. This codes for CASSPLHGSLTEAFF.

This sequence joins TRBV6-1 and TRBJ1-5; 7 bases align to TRBD1. The CDR3 runs to 16 residues. Germline values: CDR1 MNHNS, CDR2 SASEGT. The junction had 7 bases not matched to a gene; V was cut back by 3 bases and J by 2 bases. CDR3 sequence (DNA): TGTGCCAGCAGTGAGATAGGGGGCAGCGGCAATCAGCCCCAGCATTTT. This sequence encodes CASSEIGGSGNQPQHF.

This clone was seen a single time. J is TRBJ1-3 and V is TRBV5-4; no clear D gene. Germline assignment: CDR1 SGHNT and CDR2 YYREEE (reference sequence). Trimming took off 1 base at V and 3 bases at J, with 8 bases between the two ends. This CDR3 is 14 amino acids long. The CDR3 nucleotides are TGTGCCAGCAGCTTGTTTGGCGGTGGAAACACCATATATTTT. Translating gives CASSLFGGGNTIYF.

The chain couples TRBV7-9 to TRBJ1-6, with TRBD1 identical over 7 bases. Germline CDR1 is SEHNR and CDR2 is FQNEAQ (reference sequence). The V gene end was trimmed by 2 bases and the J gene end by 8 bases; junction bases not matched to a gene: 3. The CDR3 length is 14 residues. The CDR3 is CASSLMTGHSPLHF. The CDR3 DNA sequence: TGTGCCAGCAGCTTAATGACAGGGCATTCACCCCTCCACTTT. Based on the CDR3 plus reference TRBV7-9 and TRBJ1-6, the full variable domain is DTGVSQNPRHKITKRGQNVTFRCDPISEHNRLYWYRQTLGQGPEFLTYFQNEAQLEKSRLLSDRFSAERPKGSFSTLEIQRTEQGDSAMYLCASSLMTGHSPLHFGNGTRLTVT.

The CDR3 region is CASSSGQGALGQFF. In DNA form, the CDR3 reads TGCGCCAGCAGTTCAGGACAGGGGGCGTTAGGGCAGTTCTTC. The V and J genes are TRBV10-1 and TRBJ2-1; 11 bases match TRBD1. The CDR3 runs 14 residues. The ends lost 5 bases at V and 12 bases at J; junction bases unmatched: 9. In germline, CDR1 is WNHNN, CDR2 SYGVQD (reference sequence).

This chain links TRBV2 with TRBJ1-6, with D uncertain. Germline assignment: CDR1 SNHLY and CDR2 FYNNEI. This CDR3 region has 14 residues. Deletions cut 7 bases from V and 8 bases from J, with 15 bases between. The CDR3, as DNA: TGTGCCAGCAACCCCAGGAGAACCGATTCACCCCTCCACTTT. Translated: CASNPRRTDSPLHF.

This clone has a handful of counts. V gene TRBV2 combines with J gene TRBJ1-3, with 7 bases that match TRBD1. Germline V gives CDR1 SNHLY, CDR2 FYNNEI. The ends lost 7 bases at V and 2 bases at J; junction bases unmatched: 5. The CDR3 runs to 14 residues. This CDR3 is CASTPGQTGNTIYF. CDR3 in DNA: TGTGCCAGCACCCCGGGACAGACTGGAAACACCATATATTTT.

DNA of the CDR3: TGTGCCAGCAGGACAGATTATACCTCTAACTATGGCTACACCTTC. Translated, it gives CASRTDYTSNYGYTF. V is TRBV2 and J is TRBJ1-2, with a tentative D call TRBD1 (5 bases). Trimming took off 6 bases at V and 0 bases at J, with 14 bases between the two ends. This CDR3 is built from 15 residues. Germline V gene data show CDR1 as SNHLY and CDR2 as FYNNEI.

V is TRBV4-1 and J is TRBJ1-4, with D uncertain. Trimming took 0 bases from V and 7 from J, leaving 12 bases between them. The germline gives CDR1 MGHRA, CDR2 YSYEKL. This CDR3 region has 15 residues. The CDR3 nucleotides read TGCGCCAGCAGCCAAGAAGGCCAAAGGAGTGAAAAACTGTTTTTT. Translated, it gives CASSQEGQRSEKLFF.

V gene TRBV9 combines with J gene TRBJ2-1; tentatively, D is TRBD2 (6 bases). Deletions cut 3 bases from V and 13 bases from J, with 14 bases between. The CDR3 has 12 residues. CDR1 is SGDLS, CDR2 YYNGEE, per germline. CDR3 in DNA: TGTGCCAGCAGCGGGGGATCCGGGACTCAGTTCTTC. This translates into CASSGGSGTQFF.

V is TRBV5-1 and J is TRBJ2-5, with 8 bases aligning to TRBD1. The CDR3 loop spans 15 amino acids. The germline V gene has CDR1 SGHRS and CDR2 YFSETQ. The J segment lost 5 bases and the V segment lost 0 bases, leaving 6 bases of the junction unmatched. CDR3 nucleotide sequence: TGCGCCAGCAGCTTGGGCAGGGGGCAAGGGGAGACCCAGTACTTC. This encodes CASSLGRGQGETQYF.

This clone appeared once. The chain is built from TRBV4-2 and TRBJ1-6; TRBD1 agrees at 9 bases. Germline trimming cut 0 bases from V and 10 bases from J; bases unmatched to any gene: 7. The CDR3 sequence is 16 residues long. Germline lookup yields CDR1 LGHNA and CDR2 YNFKEQ. The CDR3 DNA reads as TGTGCCAGCAGCCAAGATGTCGGGACAGGGTCCTCACCCCTCCACTTT. Translating gives CASSQDVGTGSSPLHF.

The chain links TRBV5-1 to TRBJ1-1, with D possibly matching TRBD1 (5 bases). The germline CDR1 and CDR2 sequences are SGHRS and YFSETQ. The CDR3 is made up of 13 amino acids. Trimming removed 1 base at V and 1 base at J, with 5 bases between. CDR3 DNA sequence: TGCGCCAGCAGCTTGACAGGGAACACTGAAGCTTTCTTT. It encodes CASSLTGNTEAFF.

V usage is TRBV5-1 and J usage is TRBJ1-1, with 11 bases fitting TRBD1. The V gene end was trimmed by 3 bases and the J gene end by 10 bases; junction bases not matched to a gene: 14. The CDR3 runs to 16 residues. Germline loops: CDR1 SGHRS, CDR2 YFSETQ. The CDR3 DNA follows: TGCGCCAGCAGCTCGGGACAGGGGGACCGAGGAGGTGTAGCTTTCTTT. It specifies CASSSGQGDRGGVAFF. The full variable domain, its missing parts supplied by reference TRBV5-1 and TRBJ1-1, is KAGVTQTPRYLIKTRGQQVTLSCSPISGHRSVSWYQQTPGQGLQFLFEYFSETQRNKGNFPGRFSGRQFSNSRSEMNVSTLELGDSALYLCASSSGQGDRGGVAFFGQGTRLTVV.

The CDR3 here is CASRDRGNTGELFF. The CDR3, as DNA: TGTGCCAGTAGGGACAGGGGGAACACCGGGGAGCTGTTTTTT. This rearrangement joins TRBV19 to TRBJ2-2; 9 positions match TRBD1. Unmatched junction bases numbered 0, after V lost 6 bases and J lost 1 base. Per germline, CDR1 LNHDA and CDR2 SQIVND (reference sequence). This CDR3 is 14 amino acids long.

V is TRBV5-1 and J is TRBJ1-2; D unclear. The CDR3 is made up of 14 amino acids. Trimming left V 0 bases short and J 1 base short, with 7 bases between. The germline CDR1 and CDR2 sequences are SGHRS and YFSETQ. CDR3 sequence reads: CASSLGAVNYGYTF. Here the CDR3 DNA reads TGCGCCAGCAGCTTGGGGGCGGTTAACTATGGCTACACCTTC.

The V gene is TRBV7-9, the J gene TRBJ2-5, with D possibly matching TRBD1 (6 bases). The CDR3 has 14 amino acids. V was shortened by 6 bases and J by 2 bases, with 13 bases between the two germline ends. Germline lookup yields CDR1 SEHNR and CDR2 FQNEAQ (reference sequence). CDR3 DNA sequence: TGTGCCAGCAGGTCCACAGGGTATCAAGAGACCCAGTACTTC. As protein: CASRSTGYQETQYF.

The chain recombines TRBV11-2 with TRBJ2-3, with a possible D match to TRBD2 (5 bases). V was cut by 4 bases and J by 2 bases, with 16 bases left in between. Germline CDR1 is SGHAT and CDR2 is FQNNGV. The CDR3 runs 16 residues. Here the CDR3 reads CASSWRGQTNTDTQYF. The CDR3 coding sequence is TGTGCCAGCAGCTGGAGAGGGCAAACAAACACAGATACGCAGTATTTT.

The chain combines TRBV5-1 with TRBJ1-1, with 9 bases matching TRBD1. Germline loops: CDR1 SGHRS, CDR2 YFSETQ. J was trimmed by 5 bases and V by 0 bases; bases with no gene match: 5. CDR3 length: 15 residues. CDR3 sequence: CASSLGGQGNTEAFF. As DNA, the CDR3 is TGCGCCAGCAGCTTGGGTGGACAGGGGAATACTGAAGCTTTCTTT. Variable domain in full (rest from reference TRBV5-1 and TRBJ1-1): KAGVTQTPRYLIKTRGQQVTLSCSPISGHRSVSWYQQTPGQGLQFLFEYFSETQRNKGNFPGRFSGRQFSNSRSEMNVSTLELGDSALYLCASSLGGQGNTEAFFGQGTRLTVV.

The chain uses TRBV19 and TRBJ1-1, with unresolved D. CDR3 length: 13 residues. CDR1 and CDR2 from the germline V gene are LNHDA and SQIVND (reference sequence). The germline V and J ends were trimmed by 5 bases and 3 bases, with 10 bases remaining between them. CDR3 sequence reads: CASSPRLYTEAFF. DNA for the CDR3: TGTGCCAGTAGTCCCCGGTTGTACACTGAAGCTTTCTTT. The full variable domain, its missing parts supplied by reference TRBV19 and TRBJ1-1, is DGGITQSPKYLFRKEGQNVTLSCEQNLNHDAMYWYRQDPGQGLRLIYYSQIVNDFQKGDIAEGYSVSREKKESFPLTVTSAQKNPTAFYLCASSPRLYTEAFFGQGTRLTVV.

This clone was counted once. CDR3 loop: CASSLGSGANVLTF. CDR3 DNA: TGTGCCAGCAGCTTGGGTTCTGGGGCCAACGTCCTGACTTTC. The chain couples TRBV5-6 to TRBJ2-6; D remains ambiguous. V gave up 0 bases and J gave up 1 base, with 2 bases separating them. In germline, CDR1 is SGHDT, CDR2 YYEEEE. The CDR3 is 14 amino acids.

The chain is built from TRBV7-9 and TRBJ2-3; D remains unclear. This CDR3 contains 14 residues. The germline CDR1 and CDR2 sequences are SEHNR and FQNEAQ (reference sequence). The ends were cut back, 5 bases at V and 2 bases at J, with 11 bases in the middle. Here the CDR3 DNA reads TGTGCCAGCAGCCCAGACCGGGCCACAGATACGCAGTATTTT. As protein: CASSPDRATDTQYF.

The CDR3, as DNA: TGTGCCAGCAGTGGGGGACAGGGAGGAGAGACCCAGTACTTC. It encodes CASSGGQGGETQYF. The gene calls are TRBV6-1 and TRBJ2-5; 9 nucleotides match TRBD1. V gave up 4 bases and J gave up 4 bases; unmatched junction bases: 4. The CDR3 has 14 amino acids. Germline loops: CDR1 MNHNS, CDR2 SASEGT.